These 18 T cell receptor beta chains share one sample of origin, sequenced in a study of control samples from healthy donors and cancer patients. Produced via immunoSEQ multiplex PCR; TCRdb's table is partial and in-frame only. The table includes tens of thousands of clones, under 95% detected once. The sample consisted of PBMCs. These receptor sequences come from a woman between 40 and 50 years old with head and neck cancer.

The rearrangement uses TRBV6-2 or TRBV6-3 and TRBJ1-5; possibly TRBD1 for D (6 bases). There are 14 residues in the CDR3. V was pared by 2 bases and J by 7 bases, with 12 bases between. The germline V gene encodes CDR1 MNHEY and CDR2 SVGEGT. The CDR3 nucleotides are TGTGCCAGCAGTTACGGCGGGGGCGGACAGCCCCAGCATTTT. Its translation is CASSYGGGGQPQHF.

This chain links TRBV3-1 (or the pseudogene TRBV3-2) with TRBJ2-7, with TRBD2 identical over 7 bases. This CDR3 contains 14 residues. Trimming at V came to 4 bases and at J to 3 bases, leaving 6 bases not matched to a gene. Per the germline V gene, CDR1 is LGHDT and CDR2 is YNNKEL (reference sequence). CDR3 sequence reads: CASSPYSGGYEQYF. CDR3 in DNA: TGTGCCAGCAGCCCCTACTCGGGGGGCTACGAGCAGTACTTC.

CDR3 residues: CASSSRRSRGGYTF. Here the CDR3 DNA reads TGTGCCAGTAGTTCCCGACGGTCCCGCGGTGGCTACACCTTC. The chain recombines TRBV19 with TRBJ1-2; D is unresolved. CDR1 and CDR2 (germline): LNHDA, SQIVND (reference sequence). The CDR3 spans 14 residues. V lost 5 bases, J lost 7 bases, and 17 bases lay in between.

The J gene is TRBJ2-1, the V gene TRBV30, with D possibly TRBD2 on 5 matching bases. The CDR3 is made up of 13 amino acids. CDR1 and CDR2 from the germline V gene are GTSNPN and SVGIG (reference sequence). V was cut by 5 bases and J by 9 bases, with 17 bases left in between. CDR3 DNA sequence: TGTGCCTGGGGCCCCACTAGAGAGGGTGAGCAGTTCTTC. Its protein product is CAWGPTREGEQFF.

CDR3 in DNA: TGTGCCAGCAGCTTGGAAAACATTCAGTACTTC. Encoded protein: CASSLENIQYF. The rearrangement uses TRBV5-6 and TRBJ2-4; D is ambiguous. The CDR3 loop spans 11 amino acids. Germline V lookup: CDR1 SGHDT, CDR2 YYEEEE. V gave up 0 bases and J gave up 5 bases, with 0 bases separating them. Using reference TRBV5-6 and TRBJ2-4 for the parts outside the CDR3, the full variable domain is DAGVTQSPTHLIKTRGQQVTLRCSPKSGHDTVSWYQQALGQGPQFIFQYYEEEERQRGNFPDRFSGHQFPNYSSELNVNALLLGDSALYLCASSLENIQYFGAGTRLSVL.

The CDR3 spells CASSLRALRNNSPLHF. The CDR3 coding sequence is TGTGCCAGCAGCTTGAGGGCCCTAAGAAATAATTCACCCCTCCACTTT. V is TRBV11-2 and J is TRBJ1-6; D unclear. V lost 3 bases, J lost 5 bases, and 14 bases lay in between. The CDR3 runs 16 residues. The V gene's germline CDR1 is SGHAT and CDR2 FQNNGV.

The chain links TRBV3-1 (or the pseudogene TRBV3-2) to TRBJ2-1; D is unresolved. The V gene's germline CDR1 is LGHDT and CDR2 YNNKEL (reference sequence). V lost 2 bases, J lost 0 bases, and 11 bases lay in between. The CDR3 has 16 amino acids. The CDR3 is CASSQLGSTSYNEQFF. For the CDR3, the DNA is TGTGCCAGCAGCCAACTCGGTTCGACCTCCTACAATGAGCAGTTCTTC.

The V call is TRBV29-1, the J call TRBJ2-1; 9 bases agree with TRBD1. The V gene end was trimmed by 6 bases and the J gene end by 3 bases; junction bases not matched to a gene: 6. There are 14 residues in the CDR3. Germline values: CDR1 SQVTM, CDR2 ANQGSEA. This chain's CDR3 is CSVLPGQGYNEQFF. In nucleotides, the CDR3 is TGCAGCGTCCTACCGGGACAGGGCTACAATGAGCAGTTCTTC.

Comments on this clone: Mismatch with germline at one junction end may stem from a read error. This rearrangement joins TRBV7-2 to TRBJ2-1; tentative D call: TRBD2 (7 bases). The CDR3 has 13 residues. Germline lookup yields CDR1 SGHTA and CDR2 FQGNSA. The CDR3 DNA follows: TGTGCCAGCAGCTTGAGTTCACAGGGAGGGGTTATCTTC. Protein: CASSLSSQGGVIF.

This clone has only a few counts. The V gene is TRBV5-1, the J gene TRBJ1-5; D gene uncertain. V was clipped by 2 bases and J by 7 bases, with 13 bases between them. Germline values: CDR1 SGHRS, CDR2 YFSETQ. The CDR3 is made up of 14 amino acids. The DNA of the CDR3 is TGCGCCAGCAGCTTAACTACCGGAGGGCAGCCCCAGCATTTT. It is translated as CASSLTTGGQPQHF. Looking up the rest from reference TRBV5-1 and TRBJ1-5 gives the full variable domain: KAGVTQTPRYLIKTRGQQVTLSCSPISGHRSVSWYQQTPGQGLQFLFEYFSETQRNKGNFPGRFSGRQFSNSRSEMNVSTLELGDSALYLCASSLTTGGQPQHFGDGTRLSIL.

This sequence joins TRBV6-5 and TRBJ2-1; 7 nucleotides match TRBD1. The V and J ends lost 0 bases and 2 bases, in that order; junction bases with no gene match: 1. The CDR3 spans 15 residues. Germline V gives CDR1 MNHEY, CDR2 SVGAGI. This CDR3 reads CASSYSGTAYNEQFF. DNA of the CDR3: TGTGCCAGCAGTTACTCGGGGACAGCCTACAATGAGCAGTTCTTC.

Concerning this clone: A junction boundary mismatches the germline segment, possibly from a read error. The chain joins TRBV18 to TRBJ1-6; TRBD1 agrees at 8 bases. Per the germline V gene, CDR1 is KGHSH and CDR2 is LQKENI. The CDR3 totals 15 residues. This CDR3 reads CASSPLGRGQSPPHF. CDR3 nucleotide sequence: TGTGCCAGCTCACCACTTGGCAGGGGGCAATCACCCCCCCACTTT.

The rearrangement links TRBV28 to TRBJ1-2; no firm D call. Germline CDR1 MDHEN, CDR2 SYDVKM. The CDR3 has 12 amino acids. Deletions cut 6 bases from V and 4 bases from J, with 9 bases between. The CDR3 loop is CASSLQLYGYTF. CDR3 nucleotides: TGTGCCAGCAGCCTACAGCTCTATGGCTACACCTTC.

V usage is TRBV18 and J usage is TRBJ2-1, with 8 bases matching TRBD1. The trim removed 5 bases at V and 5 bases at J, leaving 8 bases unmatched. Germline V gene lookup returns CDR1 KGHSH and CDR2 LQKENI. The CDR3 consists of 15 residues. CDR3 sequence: CASSTTGVKDNEQFF. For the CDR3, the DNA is TGTGCCAGCTCAACGACAGGGGTGAAGGACAATGAGCAGTTCTTC.

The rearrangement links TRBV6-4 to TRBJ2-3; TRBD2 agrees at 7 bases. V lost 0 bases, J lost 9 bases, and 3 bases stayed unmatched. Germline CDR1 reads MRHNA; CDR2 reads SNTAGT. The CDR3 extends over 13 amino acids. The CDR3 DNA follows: TGTGCCAGCAGTGACTCGAGAGCGGGGACGCAGTATTTT. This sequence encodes CASSDSRAGTQYF.

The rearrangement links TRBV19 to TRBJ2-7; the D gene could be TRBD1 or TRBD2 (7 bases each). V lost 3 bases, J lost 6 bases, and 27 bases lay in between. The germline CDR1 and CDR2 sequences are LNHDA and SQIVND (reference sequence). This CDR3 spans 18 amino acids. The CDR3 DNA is TGTGCCAGTAGTATCGGACCGGAGGAGTACAGGGGAGGGATCGAGCAGTACTTC. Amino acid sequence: CASSIGPEEYRGGIEQYF.

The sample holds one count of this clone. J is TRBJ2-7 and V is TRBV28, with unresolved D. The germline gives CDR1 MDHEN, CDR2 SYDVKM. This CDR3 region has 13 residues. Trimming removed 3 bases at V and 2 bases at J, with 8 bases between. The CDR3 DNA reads TGTGCCAGCAGTTTCGAGGCACCCTACGAGCAGTACTTC. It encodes CASSFEAPYEQYF.

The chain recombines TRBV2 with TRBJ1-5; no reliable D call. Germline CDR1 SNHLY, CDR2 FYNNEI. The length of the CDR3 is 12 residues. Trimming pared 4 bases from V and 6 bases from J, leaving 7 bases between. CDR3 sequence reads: CASSGQFQPQHF. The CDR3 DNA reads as TGTGCCAGCAGTGGCCAATTTCAGCCCCAGCATTTT.